This T cell receptor (beta chain) stems from a study of blood T cell repertoires in COVID-19. For the study at large: Whether acute or convalescent, the COVID-19 samples came from the United States, Italy and Spain. T cells, B-cell-depleted T cells, or PBMCs supplied cDNA or gDNA.

V dropped 8 bases and J dropped 6; count of bases not matched to a gene: 15. This CDR3 region has 15 residues. Germline CDR1 is SQVTM and CDR2 is ANQGSEA. Authors' data handling: Estimation of nucleated cell counts relied on the amplification of reference gene primers. Data came from immunoSEQ multiplex PCR; TCRdb stores just in-frame clones and leaves some out. The V and J calls and clone size come from that table; D and trimming were worked out from the DNA. Among about 230,000 clones listed, roughly 84% were seen once. This chain joins TRBV29-1 and TRBJ2-3; 9 positions match TRBD1. Sequenced material: peripheral blood. The receptor was derived from a man aged 35 to 55 who had recovered from COVID-19. Here the CDR3 DNA reads TGCAGCCCTCCGAGGGCGACAGGGGGTTCGGATACGCAGTATTTT. It encodes CSPPRATGGSDTQYF.